This T cell receptor (beta chain) originates from a study of shared clonotypes between healthy human individuals. CDR3 length: 13 amino acids. Trimming cost V 0 bases and J 1 base, with 6 bases left between them. Germline values: CDR1 GTSNPN, CDR2 SVGIG (reference sequence). Study findings and constraints: The expectation was that sequencing depth would affect clonotype sharing among donors. There were few donors, and this limited the genetic and exposure-history diversity represented. Clonotypes that were shared across a few donors made up roughly 5% of naive CD4 clonotypes.

In the original analysis: ImmunoSEQ junction-only sequences lacked quality scores, so their filtering differed. Profiled with immunoSEQ multiplex PCR; TCRdb holds only in-frame clones, not every one. V, J and clone size derive from that table, while D and trimming were established from the DNA sequence. The sample carries roughly 2.5 million clones, just over 90% recorded once. Concerning this clone: Its matching antigen is unknown. The sample has other DNA sequences that encode this CDR3 too.

The material sequenced was naive CD4+ T cells sorted from blood. Subset: CD45RA+ positively selected. This chain joins TRBV30 and TRBJ1-1; D gene unclear. The receptor was isolated from a man aged 18-30 years in good health. For the CDR3, the DNA is TGTGCCTGGAGTGTTTGGGGGAACACTGAAGCTTTCTTT. As protein: CAWSVWGNTEAFF.